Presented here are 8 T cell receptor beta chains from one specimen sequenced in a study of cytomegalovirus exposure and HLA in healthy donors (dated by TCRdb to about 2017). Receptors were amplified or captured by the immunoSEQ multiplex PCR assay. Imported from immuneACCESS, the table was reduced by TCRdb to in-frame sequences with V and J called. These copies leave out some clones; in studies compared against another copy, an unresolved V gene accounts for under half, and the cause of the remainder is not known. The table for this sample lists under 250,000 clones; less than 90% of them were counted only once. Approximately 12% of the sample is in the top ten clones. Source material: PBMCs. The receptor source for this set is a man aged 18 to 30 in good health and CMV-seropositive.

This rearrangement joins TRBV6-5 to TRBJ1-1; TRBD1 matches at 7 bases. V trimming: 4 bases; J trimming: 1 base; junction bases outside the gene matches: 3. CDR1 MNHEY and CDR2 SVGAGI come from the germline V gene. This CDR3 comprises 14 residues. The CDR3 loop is CASSSTGTNTEAFF. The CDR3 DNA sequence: TGTGCCAGCAGTTCGACAGGGACGAACACTGAAGCTTTCTTT.

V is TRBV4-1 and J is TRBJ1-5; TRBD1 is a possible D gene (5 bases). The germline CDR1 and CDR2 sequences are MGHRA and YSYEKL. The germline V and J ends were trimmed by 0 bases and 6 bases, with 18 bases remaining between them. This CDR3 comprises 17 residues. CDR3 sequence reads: CASSQDGGGGLLQPQHF. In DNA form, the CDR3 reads TGCGCCAGCAGCCAAGATGGTGGGGGTGGTCTCCTTCAGCCCCAGCATTTT.

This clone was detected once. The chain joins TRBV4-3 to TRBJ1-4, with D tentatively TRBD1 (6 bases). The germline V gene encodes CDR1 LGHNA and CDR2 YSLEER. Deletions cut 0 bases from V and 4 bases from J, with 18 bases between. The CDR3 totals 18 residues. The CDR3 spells CASSQDHTGRVGNEKLFF. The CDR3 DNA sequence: TGCGCCAGCAGCCAAGATCATACAGGGAGGGTGGGTAATGAAAAACTGTTTTTT.

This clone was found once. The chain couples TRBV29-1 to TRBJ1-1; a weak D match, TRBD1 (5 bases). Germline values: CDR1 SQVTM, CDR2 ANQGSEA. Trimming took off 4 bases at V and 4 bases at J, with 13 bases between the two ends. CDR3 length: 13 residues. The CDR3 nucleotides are TGCAGCGTTGCGGGCGGCGGGGGCACTGAAGCTTTCTTT. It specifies CSVAGGGGTEAFF.

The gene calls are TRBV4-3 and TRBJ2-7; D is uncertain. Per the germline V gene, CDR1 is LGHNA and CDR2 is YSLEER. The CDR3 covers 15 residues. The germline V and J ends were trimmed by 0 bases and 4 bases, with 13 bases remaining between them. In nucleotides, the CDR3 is TGCGCCAGCAGCCAAGATCGATGGGCACAGTACGAGCAGTACTTC. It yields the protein CASSQDRWAQYEQYF.

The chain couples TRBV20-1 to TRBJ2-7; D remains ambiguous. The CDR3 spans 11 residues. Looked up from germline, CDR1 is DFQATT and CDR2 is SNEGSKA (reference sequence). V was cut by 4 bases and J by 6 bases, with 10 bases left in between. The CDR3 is CSAIHNGEQYF. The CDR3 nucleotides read TGCAGTGCTATTCACAACGGCGAGCAGTACTTC.

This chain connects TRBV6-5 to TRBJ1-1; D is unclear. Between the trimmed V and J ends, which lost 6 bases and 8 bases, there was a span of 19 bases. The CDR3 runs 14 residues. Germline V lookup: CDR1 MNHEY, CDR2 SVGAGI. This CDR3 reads CASRANTLPQEAFF. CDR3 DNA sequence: TGTGCCAGCAGGGCTAATACTCTCCCCCAGGAAGCTTTCTTT.

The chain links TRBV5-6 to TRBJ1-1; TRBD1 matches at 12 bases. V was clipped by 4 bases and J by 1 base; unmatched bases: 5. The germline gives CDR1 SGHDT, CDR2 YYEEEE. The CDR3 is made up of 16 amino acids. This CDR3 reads CASSPRDRGPNTEAFF. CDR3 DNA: TGTGCCAGCAGCCCGAGGGACAGGGGGCCGAACACTGAAGCTTTCTTT.